This TCR beta chain stems from a study of cytomegalovirus exposure and HLA in healthy donors. At the level of the study: Per a later analysis, the 550 to 850 first-cohort and more than 100 validation repertoires shared one platform.

Produced via immunoSEQ multiplex PCR; TCRdb's table is partial and in-frame only. This sample carries 250,000 to 350,000 clones, around 87% of them seen once, and the ten largest clones take about 0.86%. Germline V gives CDR1 SGHRS, CDR2 YFSETQ. The CDR3 runs 16 residues. The ends lost 4 bases at V and 5 bases at J; junction bases unmatched: 11. This clonotype was sampled from a woman under 30 in good health and CMV-seronegative. V and J are TRBV5-1 and TRBJ2-5; 10 bases line up with TRBD2. Source material: PBMCs. This CDR3 is CASSRGLAANGETQYF. In nucleotides, the CDR3 is TGCGCCAGCAGCCGAGGACTAGCGGCTAACGGGGAGACCCAGTACTTC.